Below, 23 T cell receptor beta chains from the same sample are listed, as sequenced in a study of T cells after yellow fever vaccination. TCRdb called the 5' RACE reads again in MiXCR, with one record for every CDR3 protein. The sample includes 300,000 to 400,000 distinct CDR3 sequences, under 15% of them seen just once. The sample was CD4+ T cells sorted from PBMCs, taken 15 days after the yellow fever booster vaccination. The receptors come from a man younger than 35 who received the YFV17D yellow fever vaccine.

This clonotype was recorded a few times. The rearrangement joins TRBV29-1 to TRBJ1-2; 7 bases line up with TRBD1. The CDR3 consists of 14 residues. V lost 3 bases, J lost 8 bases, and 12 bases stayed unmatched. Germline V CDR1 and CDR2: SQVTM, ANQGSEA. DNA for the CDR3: TGCAGCGTTGATCCACAGGGGCAGAGGAACGGCTACACCTTC. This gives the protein CSVDPQGQRNGYTF. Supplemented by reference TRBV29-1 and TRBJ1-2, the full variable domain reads SAVISQKPSRDICQRGTSLTIQCQVDSQVTMMFWYRQQPGQSLTLIATANQGSEATYESGFVIDKFPISRPNLTFSTLTVSNMSPEDSSIYLCSVDPQGQRNGYTFGSGTRLTVV.

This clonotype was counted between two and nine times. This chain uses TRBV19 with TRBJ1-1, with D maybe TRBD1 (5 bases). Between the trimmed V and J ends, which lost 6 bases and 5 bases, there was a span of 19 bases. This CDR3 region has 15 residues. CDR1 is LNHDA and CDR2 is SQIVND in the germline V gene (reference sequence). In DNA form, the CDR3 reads TGTGCCAGTAGCCCTAGGGAGCAGGGTGGTACTGAAGCTTTCTTT. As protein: CASSPREQGGTEAFF. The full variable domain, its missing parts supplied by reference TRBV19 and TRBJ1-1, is DGGITQSPKYLFRKEGQNVTLSCEQNLNHDAMYWYRQDPGQGLRLIYYSQIVNDFQKGDIAEGYSVSREKKESFPLTVTSAQKNPTAFYLCASSPREQGGTEAFFGQGTRLTVV.

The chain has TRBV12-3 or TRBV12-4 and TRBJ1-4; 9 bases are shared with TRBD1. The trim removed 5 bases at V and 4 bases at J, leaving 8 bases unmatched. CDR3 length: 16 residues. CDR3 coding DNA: TGTGCCAGCAGTACAGGGGGCTTTCGGAGTAATGAAAAACTGTTTTTT. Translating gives CASSTGGFRSNEKLFF.

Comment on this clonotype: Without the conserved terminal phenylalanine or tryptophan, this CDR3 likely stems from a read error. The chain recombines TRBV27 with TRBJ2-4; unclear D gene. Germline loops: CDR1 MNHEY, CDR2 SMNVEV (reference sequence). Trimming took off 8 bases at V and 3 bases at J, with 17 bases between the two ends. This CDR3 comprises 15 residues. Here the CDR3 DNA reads TGTGCCAGCGGACCCGGAGAGCCGGGCAAAAACATTCAGTACTAC. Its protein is CASGPGEPGKNIQYY.

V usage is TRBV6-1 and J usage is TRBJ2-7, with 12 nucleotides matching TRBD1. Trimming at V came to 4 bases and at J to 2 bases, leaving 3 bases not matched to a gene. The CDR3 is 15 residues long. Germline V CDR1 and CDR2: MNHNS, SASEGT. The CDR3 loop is CASSGGQGATYEQYV. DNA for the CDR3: TGTGCCAGCAGTGGGGGACAGGGGGCCACCTACGAGCAGTACGTC.

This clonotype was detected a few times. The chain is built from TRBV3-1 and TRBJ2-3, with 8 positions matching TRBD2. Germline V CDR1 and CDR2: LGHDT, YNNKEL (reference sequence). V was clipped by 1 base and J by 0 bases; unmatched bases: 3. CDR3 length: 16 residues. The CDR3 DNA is TGTGCCAGCAGCCAAGGCTGGACTAGCAGCACAGATACGCAGTATTTT. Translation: CASSQGWTSSTDTQYF.

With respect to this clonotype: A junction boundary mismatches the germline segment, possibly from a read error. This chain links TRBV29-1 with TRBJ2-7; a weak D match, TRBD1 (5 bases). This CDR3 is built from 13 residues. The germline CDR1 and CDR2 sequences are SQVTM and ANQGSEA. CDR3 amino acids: CSVQDSTSYEQYF. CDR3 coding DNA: TGCAGCGTTCAAGACAGCACCTCCTACGAGCAGTACTTC.

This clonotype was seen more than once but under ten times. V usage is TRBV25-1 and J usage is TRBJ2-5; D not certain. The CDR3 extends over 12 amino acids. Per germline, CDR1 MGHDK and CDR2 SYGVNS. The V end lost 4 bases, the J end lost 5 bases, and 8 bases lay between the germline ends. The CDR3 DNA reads TGTGCCAGCAGTGGCGATGTGGAGACCCAGTACTTC. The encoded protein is CASSGDVETQYF.

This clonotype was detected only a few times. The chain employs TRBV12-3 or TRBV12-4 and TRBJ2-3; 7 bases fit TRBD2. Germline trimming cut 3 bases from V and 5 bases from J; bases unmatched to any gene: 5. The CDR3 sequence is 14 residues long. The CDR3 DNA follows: TGTGCCAGCAGTTTCCGGCGGGGGAGAGATACGCAGTATTTT. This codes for CASSFRRGRDTQYF.

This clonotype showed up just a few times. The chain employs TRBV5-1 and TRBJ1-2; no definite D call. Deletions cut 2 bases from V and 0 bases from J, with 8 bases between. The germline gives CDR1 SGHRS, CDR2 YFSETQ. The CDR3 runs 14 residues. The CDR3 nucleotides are TGCGCCAGCAGCTTACAGAAGCCTAACTATGGCTACACCTTC. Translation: CASSLQKPNYGYTF.

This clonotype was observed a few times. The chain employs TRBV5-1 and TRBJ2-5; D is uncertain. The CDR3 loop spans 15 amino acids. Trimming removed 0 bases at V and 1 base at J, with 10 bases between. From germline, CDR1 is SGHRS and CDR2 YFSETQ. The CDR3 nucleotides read TGCGCCAGCAGCTTGGGTGGGGTCGCCCAAGAGACCCAGTACTTC. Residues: CASSLGGVAQETQYF.

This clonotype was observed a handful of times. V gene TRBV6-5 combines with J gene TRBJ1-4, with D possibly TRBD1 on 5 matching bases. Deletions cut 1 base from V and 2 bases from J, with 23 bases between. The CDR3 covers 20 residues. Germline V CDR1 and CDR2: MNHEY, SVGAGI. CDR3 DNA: TGTGCCAGCAGTTACTACCCCATTTCCGGGACTGCGTCCACTAATGAAAAACTGTTTTTT. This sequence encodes CASSYYPISGTASTNEKLFF.

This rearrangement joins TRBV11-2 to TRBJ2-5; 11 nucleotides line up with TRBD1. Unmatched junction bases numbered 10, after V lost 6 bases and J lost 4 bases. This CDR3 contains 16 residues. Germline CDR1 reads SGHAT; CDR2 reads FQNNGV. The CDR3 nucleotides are TGTGCCAGCAGGCCTGGGACAGGGGGGGTTCGAGAGACCCAGTACTTC. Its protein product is CASRPGTGGVRETQYF.

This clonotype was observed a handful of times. The CDR3: CSASGLPGTQYF. As DNA, the CDR3 is TGCAGTGCTAGTGGACTCCCCGGGACCCAGTACTTC. The chain joins TRBV20-1 to TRBJ2-5, with a possible D match to TRBD2 (5 bases). CDR1 DFQATT and CDR2 SNEGSKA come from the germline V gene (reference sequence). The CDR3 has 12 amino acids. Deletions cut 3 bases from V and 7 bases from J, with 12 bases between.

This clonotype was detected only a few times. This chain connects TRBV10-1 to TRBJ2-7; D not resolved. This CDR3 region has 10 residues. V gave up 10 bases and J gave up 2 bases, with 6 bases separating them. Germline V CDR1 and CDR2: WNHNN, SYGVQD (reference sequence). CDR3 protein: CAIPTYEQYV. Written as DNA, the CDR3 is TGCGCCATCCCAACCTACGAGCAGTACGTC.

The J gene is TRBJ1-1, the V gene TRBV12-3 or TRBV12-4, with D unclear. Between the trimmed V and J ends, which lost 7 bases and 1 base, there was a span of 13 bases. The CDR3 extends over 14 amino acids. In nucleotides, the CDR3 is TGTGCCAGCACCCAAACCCGGGGGAACACTGAAGCTTTCTTT. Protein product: CASTQTRGNTEAFF.

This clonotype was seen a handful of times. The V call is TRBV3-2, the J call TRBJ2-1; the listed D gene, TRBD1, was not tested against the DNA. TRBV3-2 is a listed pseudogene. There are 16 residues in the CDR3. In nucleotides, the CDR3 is TGTGCCAGCAGCCCCGTAGGACGGGGGGGCTACAATGAGCAGTTCTTC. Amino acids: CASSPVGRGGYNEQFF.

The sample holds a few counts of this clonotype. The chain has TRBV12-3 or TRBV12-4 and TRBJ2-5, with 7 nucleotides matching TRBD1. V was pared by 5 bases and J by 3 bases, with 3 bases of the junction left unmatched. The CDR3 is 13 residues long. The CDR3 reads CASSRDRKETQYF. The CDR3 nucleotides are TGTGCCAGCAGTAGGGACAGAAAAGAGACCCAGTACTTC.

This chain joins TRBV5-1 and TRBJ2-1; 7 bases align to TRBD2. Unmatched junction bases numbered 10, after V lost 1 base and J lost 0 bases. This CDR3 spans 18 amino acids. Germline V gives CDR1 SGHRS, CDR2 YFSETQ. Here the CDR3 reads CASSLPKEGGSSYNEQFF. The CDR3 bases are TGCGCCAGCAGCTTGCCGAAGGAGGGCGGGAGCTCCTACAATGAGCAGTTCTTC. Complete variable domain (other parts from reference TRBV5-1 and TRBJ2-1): KAGVTQTPRYLIKTRGQQVTLSCSPISGHRSVSWYQQTPGQGLQFLFEYFSETQRNKGNFPGRFSGRQFSNSRSEMNVSTLELGDSALYLCASSLPKEGGSSYNEQFFGPGTRLTVL.

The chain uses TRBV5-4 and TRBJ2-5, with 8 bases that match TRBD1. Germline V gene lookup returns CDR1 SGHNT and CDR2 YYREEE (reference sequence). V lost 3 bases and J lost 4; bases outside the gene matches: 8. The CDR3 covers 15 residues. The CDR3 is CASSSSYRGTETQYF. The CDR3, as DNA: TGTGCCAGCAGCTCAAGTTACAGGGGGACAGAGACCCAGTACTTC.

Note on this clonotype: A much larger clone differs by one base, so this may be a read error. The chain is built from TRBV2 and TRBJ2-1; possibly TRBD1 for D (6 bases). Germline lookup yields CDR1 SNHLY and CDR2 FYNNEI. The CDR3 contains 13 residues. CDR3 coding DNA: TGTGCCGGCAAACAGGGTGGGCTCAATGAGCAGCTCTTC. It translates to CAGKQGGLNEQLF.

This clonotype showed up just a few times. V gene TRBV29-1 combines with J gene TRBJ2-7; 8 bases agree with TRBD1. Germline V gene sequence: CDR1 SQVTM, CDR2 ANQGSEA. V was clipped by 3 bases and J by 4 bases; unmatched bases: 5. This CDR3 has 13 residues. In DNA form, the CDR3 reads TGCAGCGTTGAGATTACAGGGGGATACGAGCAGTACTTC. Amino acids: CSVEITGGYEQYF.

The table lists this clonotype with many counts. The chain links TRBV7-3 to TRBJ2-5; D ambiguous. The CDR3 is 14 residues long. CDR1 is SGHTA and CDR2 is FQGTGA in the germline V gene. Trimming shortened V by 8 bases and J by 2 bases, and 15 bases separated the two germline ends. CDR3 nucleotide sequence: TGTGCCAGCCCCCAAGGGCATTTACAAGAGACCCAGTACTTC. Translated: CASPQGHLQETQYF.